The TCR beta chain described here comes from a study of cytomegalovirus exposure and HLA in healthy donors. Primers for the PCR totalled 60 Vbeta and 13 Jbeta. Repertoires were generated with immunoSEQ multiplex PCR, while TCRdb's copy carries only in-frame clones and drops some. The table has about 43,000 clones, 64% seen once. The CDR3 spans 16 residues. V was pared by 1 base and J by 2 bases, with 7 bases of the junction left unmatched. CDR1 and CDR2 from the germline V gene are SEHNR and FQNEAQ (reference sequence). The chain recombines TRBV7-9 with TRBJ2-7, with TRBD2 matching over 8 bases. Sequenced input: PBMCs. The receptor was derived from a human donor in good health. This chain's CDR3 is CASSLGRPGLAYEQYF. As DNA, the CDR3 is TGTGCCAGCAGCTTAGGTCGACCGGGACTAGCCTACGAGCAGTACTTC.